Each of the 27 T cell receptor beta chains below was sequenced from the same sample in a study of shared clonotypes between healthy human individuals. Only CD45RO-negative cells positively selected for CCR7 counted as naive CD8 cells, so terminally differentiated effector memory CD45RA+ cells were excluded. The assay was immunoSEQ multiplex PCR, and TCRdb's table has in-frame clones only and misses some. Altogether more than 2 million clones are present, about 94% being singletons, with the ten largest covering 1% to 1.3%. The sequenced sample was naive CD8+ T cells sorted from blood. The source is a young man in good health.

This chain uses TRBV7-6 with TRBJ2-2; 11 positions match TRBD2. V was clipped by 5 bases and J by 2 bases; unmatched bases: 7. This CDR3 has 17 amino acids. CDR1 and CDR2 (germline): SGHVS, FNYEAQ. CDR3 amino acids: CASSPSTSGVNTGELFF. Written as DNA, the CDR3 is TGTGCCAGCAGCCCCTCGACTAGCGGGGTCAACACCGGGGAGCTGTTTTTT. The complete variable domain, with remaining parts taken from reference TRBV7-6 and TRBJ2-2, reads GAGVSQSPRYKVTKRGQDVALRCDPISGHVSLYWYRQALGQGPEFLTYFNYEAQQDKSGLPNDRFSAERPEGSISTLTIQRTEQRDSAMYRCASSPSTSGVNTGELFFGEGSRLTVL.

The J gene is TRBJ2-7, the V gene TRBV11-2; TRBD2 matches 8 bases. The CDR3 loop spans 15 amino acids. After removal of 1 base from V and 5 bases from J, the junction contained 7 bases not matched to a gene. Germline-derived CDR1 and CDR2 are SGHAT and FQNNGV. The CDR3, as DNA: TGTGCCAGCAGCTTAGTACTAGCGGCTGGGGACGAGCAGTACTTC. Translation: CASSLVLAAGDEQYF. The full variable domain, completed using reference TRBV11-2 and TRBJ2-7, is EAGVAQSPRYKIIEKRQSVAFWCNPISGHATLYWYQQILGQGPKLLIQFQNNGVVDDSQLPKDRFSAERLKGVDSTLKIQPAKLEDSAVYLCASSLVLAAGDEQYFGPGTRLTVT.

In nucleotides, the CDR3 is TGTGCCAGCAGCTTAGCGGGGTCCGGAGGCGAGCAGTACTTC. This codes for CASSLAGSGGEQYF. The rearrangement links TRBV13 to TRBJ2-7; D is possibly TRBD2 (5 bases). The CDR3 has 14 amino acids. V was cut by 1 base and J by 6 bases, with 13 bases left in between. CDR1 is PRHDT and CDR2 is FYEKMQ in the germline V gene (reference sequence).

This clone was picked up one time. The chain combines TRBV13 with TRBJ2-2, with D unclear. The CDR3 runs to 17 residues. Germline CDR1 reads PRHDT; CDR2 reads FYEKMQ (reference sequence). V was shortened by 3 bases and J by 2 bases, with 16 bases between the two germline ends. Written as DNA, the CDR3 is TGTGCCAGCAGCTTGACCGGGTCCCACCTCAACACCGGGGAGCTGTTTTTT. It codes for CASSLTGSHLNTGELFF.

The chain joins TRBV4-1 to TRBJ1-1; D is perhaps TRBD1 (5 bases). Trimming pared 4 bases from V and 0 bases from J, leaving 15 bases between. The CDR3 length is 16 residues. Germline V gives CDR1 MGHRA, CDR2 YSYEKL. CDR3 sequence reads: CASSLFGGDLNTEAFF. Written as DNA, the CDR3 is TGCGCCAGCAGCCTATTCGGGGGAGACTTGAACACTGAAGCTTTCTTT.

CDR3 sequence: CASSEAGGHTEAFF. DNA of the CDR3: TGTGCCAGCAGTGAAGCTGGGGGGCACACTGAAGCTTTCTTT. This chain links TRBV2 with TRBJ1-1; the D gene is possibly TRBD1 (6 bases). This CDR3 has 14 amino acids. CDR1 SNHLY and CDR2 FYNNEI come from the germline V gene. Trimming removed 0 bases at V and 3 bases at J, with 8 bases between.

The chain is built from TRBV9 and TRBJ2-1, with unresolved D. This CDR3 region has 12 residues. Trimming removed 4 bases at V and 4 bases at J, with 6 bases between. Germline V lookup: CDR1 SGDLS, CDR2 YYNGEE. DNA of the CDR3: TGTGCCAGCAGCCCAATTTACAATGAGCAGTTCTTC. This gives the protein CASSPIYNEQFF.

This chain connects TRBV27 to TRBJ1-6; D is unresolved. The V end was cut by 7 bases, the J end by 9 bases, with 10 bases between. Germline V gene sequence: CDR1 MNHEY, CDR2 SMNVEV (reference sequence). This CDR3 region has 12 residues. CDR3 DNA: TGTGCCAGCACGGACTCCACTTCACCCCTCCACTTT. Its protein is CASTDSTSPLHF.

This clone was seen only once. V and J are TRBV5-8 and TRBJ1-3, with TRBD1 as a possible D gene (5 bases). V lost 1 base and J 2 bases, leaving 13 bases between the germline ends. Germline lookup yields CDR1 SGHTS and CDR2 YDEGEE. The CDR3 totals 16 residues. In nucleotides, the CDR3 is TGTGCCAGCAGCTTGACCGACAGTCCCACTGGAAACACCATATATTTT. As protein: CASSLTDSPTGNTIYF. The complete variable domain, with remaining parts taken from reference TRBV5-8 and TRBJ1-3, reads EAGVTQSPTHLIKTRGQQATLRCSPISGHTSVYWYQQALGLGLQFLLWYDEGEERNRGNFPPRFSGRQFPNYSSELNVNALELEDSALYLCASSLTDSPTGNTIYFGEGSWLTVV.

V and J are TRBV27 and TRBJ2-5, with D possibly matching TRBD1 (5 bases). The CDR3 covers 15 residues. CDR1 and CDR2 from the germline V gene are MNHEY and SMNVEV (reference sequence). Trimming took off 5 bases at V and 4 bases at J, with 17 bases between the two ends. The chain's CDR3 is CASSPRVVVGETQYF. DNA of the CDR3: TGTGCCAGCAGTCCCAGGGTCGTGGTCGGAGAGACCCAGTACTTC.

J is TRBJ2-1 and V is TRBV4-3, with 11 bases fitting TRBD2. The CDR3 runs 17 residues. The V segment lost 0 bases and the J segment 8 bases; nucleotides outside the gene matches: 9. In germline, CDR1 is LGHNA, CDR2 YSLEER. CDR3 nucleotides: TGCGCCAGCAGCCAAGACTTACTAGCGGGAGAGAAAGATGAGCAGTTCTTC. This encodes CASSQDLLAGEKDEQFF.

CDR3 in DNA: TGTGCCTGGAGTGGAGACTTGGACAATGAGCAGTTCTTC. Its translation: CAWSGDLDNEQFF. The chain has TRBV30 and TRBJ2-1; no clear D. Germline CDR1 reads GTSNPN; CDR2 reads SVGIG (reference sequence). The CDR3 length is 13 residues. V lost 1 base to trimming and J lost 5 bases, with 9 bases between them.

CDR3 coding DNA: TGCGCCAGCAGCTTCCCCGGGACAGGGGTAAAGTCCTACAATGAGCAGTTCTTC. It yields the protein CASSFPGTGVKSYNEQFF. This chain uses TRBV4-1 with TRBJ2-1; 10 positions match TRBD1. CDR3 length: 18 amino acids. Trimming took 5 bases from V and 1 from J; bases not matched to a gene: 11. Germline assignment: CDR1 MGHRA and CDR2 YSYEKL.

This rearrangement joins TRBV6-5 to TRBJ2-1; D not resolved. The V end lost 0 bases, the J end lost 0 bases, and 9 bases lay between the germline ends. This CDR3 spans 16 amino acids. CDR1 is MNHEY and CDR2 is SVGAGI in the germline V gene. The chain's CDR3 is CASSYSHVSSYNEQFF. The CDR3 region has the DNA TGTGCCAGCAGTTACTCACATGTAAGCTCCTACAATGAGCAGTTCTTC.

Note on this clone: This CDR3 is also generated by other DNA sequences in the sample. The chain is built from TRBV7-9 and TRBJ2-1; 9 bases are a match to TRBD2. Germline V gives CDR1 SEHNR, CDR2 FQNEAQ (reference sequence). With V trimmed by 3 bases and J by 4 bases, 4 bases remained unmatched. This CDR3 region has 15 residues. The CDR3: CASSFPSGTYNEQFF. In DNA, the CDR3 is TGTGCCAGCAGCTTTCCTAGCGGGACATACAATGAGCAGTTCTTC.

V gene TRBV5-6 combines with J gene TRBJ2-2; D is uncertain. The germline V gene has CDR1 SGHDT and CDR2 YYEEEE. CDR3 size: 13 residues. The V end was cut by 6 bases, the J end by 1 base, with 7 bases between. DNA of the CDR3: TGTGCCAGCACCTTTGGGAACACCGGGGAGCTGTTTTTT. Residues: CASTFGNTGELFF.

V usage is TRBV9 and J usage is TRBJ2-7; D is possibly TRBD1 (5 bases). The ends were cut back, 4 bases at V and 3 bases at J, with 17 bases in the middle. Germline V gene lookup returns CDR1 SGDLS and CDR2 YYNGEE. The CDR3 extends over 15 amino acids. CDR3 amino acids: CASSSAQGLFYEQYF. The CDR3 DNA follows: TGTGCCAGCAGCTCCGCCCAGGGCCTTTTCTACGAGCAGTACTTC.

This clone came up once. The V call is TRBV7-8, the J call TRBJ2-3, with TRBD1 matching 7 bases. V trimming: 1 base; J trimming: 0 bases; junction bases outside the gene matches: 13. The CDR3 is made up of 19 amino acids. Per the germline V gene, CDR1 is SGHVS and CDR2 is FQNEAQ. The chain's CDR3 is CASSLGVRDRKTSTDTQYF. CDR3 coding DNA: TGTGCCAGCAGCTTAGGAGTTCGGGACAGAAAGACTAGCACAGATACGCAGTATTTT. Looking up the rest from reference TRBV7-8 and TRBJ2-3 gives the full variable domain: GAGVSQSPRYKVAKRGQDVALRCDPISGHVSLFWYQQALGQGPEFLTYFQNEAQLDKSGLPSDRFFAERPEGSVSTLKIQRTQQEDSAVYLCASSLGVRDRKTSTDTQYFGPGTRLTVL.

The chain uses TRBV6-1 and TRBJ1-5; D unclear. Germline V gives CDR1 MNHNS, CDR2 SASEGT. Trimming shortened V by 2 bases and J by 3 bases, and 8 bases separated the two germline ends. The CDR3 totals 14 residues. This CDR3 reads CASSERGYNQPQHF. Here the CDR3 DNA reads TGTGCCAGCAGTGAAAGAGGGTACAATCAGCCCCAGCATTTT.

The J gene is TRBJ2-7, the V gene TRBV10-3; TRBD2 aligns across 10 bases. The CDR3 totals 13 residues. Germline-derived CDR1 and CDR2 are ENHRY and SYGVKD. V shed 10 bases and J 0 bases; nucleotides not matched to a gene: 3. The CDR3 DNA sequence: TGTGCCAGCGGGACTAGCGTCTCCTACGAGCAGTACTTC. This sequence encodes CASGTSVSYEQYF.

This chain joins TRBV2 and TRBJ1-6; D is ambiguous. The CDR3 is 17 residues long. Germline CDR1 is SNHLY and CDR2 is FYNNEI. V was shortened by 6 bases and J by 8 bases, with 23 bases between the two germline ends. This CDR3 is CASRQVHPNSGYSPLHF. CDR3 sequence (DNA): TGTGCCAGCAGACAAGTTCACCCAAATTCCGGTTATTCACCCCTCCACTTT.

The chain employs TRBV20-1 and TRBJ1-1; D not resolved. This CDR3 is 11 amino acids long. V shed 5 bases and J shed 4 bases, with 8 bases lying between them. CDR1 DFQATT and CDR2 SNEGSKA come from the germline V gene (reference sequence). This CDR3 reads CSAVKVTEAFF. In DNA, the CDR3 is TGCAGTGCTGTGAAAGTCACTGAAGCTTTCTTT.

V and J are TRBV27 and TRBJ2-3; D uncertain. The ends were cut back, 3 bases at V and 8 bases at J, with 9 bases in the middle. Germline CDR1 and CDR2: MNHEY and SMNVEV (reference sequence). The CDR3 has 12 amino acids. This CDR3 reads CASSFLLGTQYF. The CDR3 DNA reads as TGTGCCAGCAGTTTCCTGTTAGGTACGCAGTATTTT.

This chain connects TRBV30 to TRBJ2-3; 7 bases fit TRBD1. V dropped 7 bases and J dropped 2; count of bases not matched to a gene: 3. The CDR3 contains 12 residues. CDR1 GTSNPN and CDR2 SVGIG come from the germline V gene (reference sequence). The CDR3: CAFDRVTDTQYF. The CDR3 DNA reads TGTGCCTTTGACAGGGTCACAGATACGCAGTATTTT. Full variable domain (outside the CDR3, taken from reference TRBV30 and TRBJ2-3): SQTIHQWPATLVQPVGSPLSLECTVEGTSNPNLYWYRQAAGRGLQLLFYSVGIGQISSEVPQNLSASRPQDRQFILSSKKLLLSDSGFYLCAFDRVTDTQYFGPGTRLTVL.

This clone was seen once. The chain carries TRBV9 and TRBJ2-3, with a weak D call TRBD2 (6 bases). The V end lost 3 bases, the J end lost 6 bases, and 17 bases lay between the germline ends. The V gene's germline CDR1 is SGDLS and CDR2 YYNGEE. The CDR3 has 15 amino acids. For the CDR3, the DNA is TGTGCCAGCAGCGAACTAGCTTGGGGTTCCGATACGCAGTATTTT. It specifies CASSELAWGSDTQYF.

The rearrangement uses TRBV19 and TRBJ1-5, with 7 positions matching TRBD1. This CDR3 is built from 14 residues. CDR1 is LNHDA, CDR2 SQIVND, per germline (reference sequence). J lost 4 bases, V lost 6 bases, and 6 bases had no gene match. CDR3 sequence reads: CASSVDRDNQPQHF. The CDR3 DNA reads TGTGCCAGTAGCGTAGACAGGGATAATCAGCCCCAGCATTTT.

Turning to this clone: The junction departs from the called germline gene at one end, perhaps through a read error. The chain employs TRBV6-4 and TRBJ2-5, with D possibly being TRBD1 (5 bases). CDR1 and CDR2 (germline): MRHNA, SNTAGT. The CDR3 is 19 amino acids. The CDR3 DNA is TGTGCCAGCAATGACAGAGCACAGGACACAGACCTCACCCGGTGGACCCAGTACTTC. This sequence encodes CASNDRAQDTDLTRWTQYF.